This record covers a single TCR beta chain. The V end was cut by 5 bases, the J end by 0 bases, with 16 bases between. This CDR3 has 16 residues. Germline CDR1 and CDR2: MGHRA and YSYEKL. The sample originates from a study of kidney transplant recipient with SARS-CoV-2 infection. TCRdb used MiXCR to reprocess the reads, holding one entry per CDR3 protein. The data show about 240,000 distinct CDR3 sequences, 29% seen once. The material was a blood sample, obtained at baseline and on day 111 from a kidney transplant recipient. This rearrangement joins TRBV4-1 to TRBJ1-1, with TRBD1 as a possible D gene (5 bases). The TCR comes from a male patient in his thirties who had COVID-19 and was a kidney transplant recipient. Certain T cells may be donor cells from the graft. The CDR3 bases are TGCGCCAGCAGCGAAGTGGGGGGAAGGATGAACACTGAAGCTTTCTTT. Its translation: CASSEVGGRMNTEAFF.